The 26 T cell receptor beta chains presented below share a single source sample, sequenced in a study of T-cell reconstitution after alpha-beta-depleted transplantation in children. The library targeted TCRbeta and was prepared with unique molecular identifiers. Each CDR3 protein gets one entry after TCRdb re-called the PCR reads with MiXCR. The repertoire consists of some 500,000 distinct CDR3 sequences, with 32% occurring once and the leading ten covering approximately 2.3%. The sequenced sample was PBMCs from the stem cell graft donor, obtained from the stem cell graft. Receptors were obtained from a human donor who donated a stem cell graft to a child with aplastic anemia.

The rearrangement links TRBV6-1 to TRBJ2-7; weak D call: TRBD2 (7 bases). Germline CDR1 and CDR2: MNHNS and SASEGT. V shed 4 bases and J shed 7 bases, with 17 bases lying between them. This CDR3 comprises 14 residues. CDR3 in DNA: TGTGCCAGCAGTGGAACAGGGTCCGGGGGGGAGCAGTACGTC. It yields the protein CASSGTGSGGEQYV.

The CDR3 bases are TGTGCCAGCAGCCCCAGCACGAGCTCCTACGAGCAGTACTTC. The encoded protein is CASSPSTSSYEQYF. The chain recombines TRBV7-6 with TRBJ2-7; D remains ambiguous. Germline-derived CDR1 and CDR2 are SGHVS and FNYEAQ. The CDR3 length is 14 residues. The ends were cut back, 5 bases at V and 0 bases at J, with 11 bases in the middle.

The chain carries TRBV7-8 and TRBJ2-3, with 9 bases matching TRBD2. The CDR3 is 15 residues long. The V segment lost 6 bases and the J segment 6 bases; nucleotides outside the gene matches: 10. Germline CDR1 and CDR2: SGHVS and FQNEAQ. The CDR3 region is CASSPAGGPIDTQYF. The CDR3 DNA reads TGTGCCAGCAGTCCAGCGGGAGGCCCCATCGATACGCAGTATTTT.

CDR3 sequence (DNA): TGTGCCAGCAGTGACACCCCAGGGACAGGGAACACTGAAGCTTTCTTT. Translating it yields CASSDTPGTGNTEAFF. The chain has TRBV6-4 and TRBJ1-1, with TRBD1 matching over 8 bases. Germline CDR1 is MRHNA and CDR2 is SNTAGT. With 2 bases clipped from V and 1 base from J, the junction kept 6 bases outside the gene matches. The CDR3 covers 16 residues.

The chain has TRBV5-1 and TRBJ2-5, with a weak D call TRBD2 (5 bases). CDR1 is SGHRS and CDR2 is YFSETQ in the germline V gene. Trimming stripped 4 bases from V and 5 bases from J, with 18 bases between. The CDR3 spans 15 residues. The CDR3 loop is CASSQKAAGGETQYF. The CDR3 DNA reads as TGCGCCAGCAGCCAGAAGGCCGCAGGCGGGGAGACCCAGTACTTC.

The chain recombines TRBV5-5 with TRBJ2-4; D is possibly TRBD2 (6 bases). The CDR3 is 17 residues long. Trimming cost V 4 bases and J 0 bases, with 17 bases left between them. Germline V CDR1 and CDR2: SGHKS, YYEKEE (reference sequence). CDR3 amino acids: CASSPKGTALAKNIQYF. The CDR3 nucleotides read TGTGCCAGCAGCCCCAAGGGGACTGCACTAGCCAAAAACATTCAGTACTTC.

This clonotype was recorded a few times. The chain couples TRBV29-1 to TRBJ2-6, with unresolved D. The CDR3 has 13 amino acids. Germline V CDR1 and CDR2: SQVTM, ANQGSEA. V lost 6 bases and J lost 1, with 7 bases in between. CDR3 region: CSVTSSGANVLTF. CDR3 sequence (DNA): TGCAGCGTCACAAGTTCTGGGGCCAACGTCCTGACTTTC.

This chain connects TRBV27 to TRBJ1-5, with D tentatively TRBD1 (5 bases). V was cut by 6 bases and J by 6 bases, with 18 bases left in between. Germline-derived CDR1 and CDR2 are MNHEY and SMNVEV (reference sequence). CDR3 length: 15 residues. The CDR3 loop reads CASSPVGGPGQPQHF. CDR3 nucleotides: TGTGCCAGCAGCCCCGTTGGGGGTCCGGGTCAGCCCCAGCATTTT.

This rearrangement joins TRBV5-1 to TRBJ2-3; D is unclear. Germline CDR1 reads SGHRS; CDR2 reads YFSETQ. With 0 bases removed from V and 5 bases from J, the gap between germline ends came to 10 bases. The CDR3 spans 14 residues. In DNA form, the CDR3 reads TGCGCCAGCAGCTTGGGAGGCGGTGGAGATACGCAGTATTTT. The encoded protein is CASSLGGGGDTQYF.

The gene calls are TRBV29-1 and TRBJ2-6; perhaps TRBD2 as D (6 bases). The germline CDR1 and CDR2 sequences are SQVTM and ANQGSEA. This CDR3 is 15 amino acids long. The V and J ends lost 6 bases and 4 bases respectively, with 16 bases between them. The DNA for the CDR3 is TGCAGCGTCTCCGGCGAGGGAGGCGGGGCCAACGTCCTGACTTTC. Translating it yields CSVSGEGGGANVLTF.

V and J are TRBV5-2 and TRBJ2-7; no check of the table's D call, TRBD2, against the DNA was made. TRBV5-2 is given as a pseudogene. This CDR3 has 15 amino acids. The CDR3 region is CASNSQSGGYYEQYF. The CDR3 DNA follows: TGTGCCAGCAACTCACAGAGCGGGGGATACTACGAGCAGTACTTC.

V and J are TRBV11-1 and TRBJ2-7; unclear D gene. The CDR3 extends over 14 amino acids. Trimming stripped 1 base from V and 2 bases from J, with 9 bases between. Germline loops: CDR1 SGHAT, CDR2 FQDESV (reference sequence). Here the CDR3 DNA reads TGTGCCAGCAGCTTAGGGGCGAACACCTACGAGCAGTACTTC. Its protein is CASSLGANTYEQYF.

This clonotype was seen only a few times. The chain joins TRBV11-3 to TRBJ2-3; D is perhaps TRBD2 (6 bases). V gave up 3 bases and J gave up 4 bases, with 14 bases separating them. The V gene's germline CDR1 is SGHNT and CDR2 YENEEA. The CDR3 is made up of 15 amino acids. DNA of the CDR3: TGTGCCAGCAGCTTTCTCGGGAGTGGGCCAGATACGCAGTATTTT. This sequence encodes CASSFLGSGPDTQYF.

The chain uses TRBV6-2 or TRBV6-3 and TRBJ2-5, with D maybe TRBD2 (6 bases). This CDR3 spans 14 amino acids. Germline V gene lookup returns CDR1 MNHEY and CDR2 SVGEGT. V dropped 1 base and J dropped 4 bases, with 10 bases sitting between them. DNA of the CDR3: TGTGCCAGCAGTTACTTCGGGGGTCGAGAGACCCAGTACTTC. Protein: CASSYFGGRETQYF.

This clonotype occurred a few times. V is TRBV18 and J is TRBJ1-2; the match to TRBD1 covers 8 bases. The germline V gene encodes CDR1 KGHSH and CDR2 LQKENI. J lost 2 bases, V lost 4 bases, and 9 bases had no gene match. The CDR3 runs 16 residues. DNA for the CDR3: TGTGCCAGCTCACTGCGGACAGGGAAGGAAAACTATGGCTACACCTTC. It is translated as CASSLRTGKENYGYTF.

The chain employs TRBV5-6 and TRBJ1-1; unclear D gene. From germline, CDR1 is SGHDT and CDR2 YYEEEE. The CDR3 has 13 residues. V was shortened by 3 bases and J by 3 bases, with 9 bases between the two germline ends. CDR3: CASSSAGDTEAFF. The CDR3, as DNA: TGTGCCAGCAGCTCAGCGGGAGACACTGAAGCTTTCTTT.

The rearrangement uses TRBV5-1 and TRBJ1-1; TRBD1 matches 8 bases. CDR3 length equals 15 residues. Trimming removed 0 bases from V and 4 bases from J; junction bases left unmatched: 5. Germline V gene lookup returns CDR1 SGHRS and CDR2 YFSETQ. CDR3 bases: TGCGCCAGCAGCTTGGCGGGACAGGAAGGCACTGAAGCTTTCTTT. Translated, it gives CASSLAGQEGTEAFF.

This clonotype was counted only a few times. J is TRBJ2-1 and V is TRBV29-1, with D possibly called TRBD1 or TRBD2 (5 bases each). The germline gives CDR1 SQVTM, CDR2 ANQGSEA. The CDR3 spans 12 residues. The V gene lost 3 bases and the J gene lost 9 bases, with 12 bases spanning the gap. CDR3 coding DNA: TGCAGCGTTGACGAATGGGGGAGTGAGCAGTTCTTC. Its protein is CSVDEWGSEQFF.

The chain joins TRBV20-1 to TRBJ2-5, with 9 nucleotides matching TRBD2. J gave up 4 bases and V 3 bases, and 15 bases lay outside the gene matches. The germline CDR1 and CDR2 sequences are DFQATT and SNEGSKA (reference sequence). The CDR3 has 17 amino acids. The CDR3 loop is CSASPTVAGGPRETQYF. CDR3 in DNA: TGCAGTGCTAGCCCGACAGTCGCGGGAGGGCCGCGAGAGACCCAGTACTTC.

CDR3 region: CATNRAGLEAYEQYF. The CDR3, as DNA: TGCGCCACAAACCGGGCGGGACTAGAAGCCTACGAGCAGTACTTC. The V and J genes are TRBV5-1 and TRBJ2-7; 8 nucleotides match TRBD2. Germline CDR1 reads SGHRS; CDR2 reads YFSETQ. J lost 2 bases, V lost 9 bases, and 13 bases had no gene match. The CDR3 spans 15 residues. The full variable domain, its missing parts supplied by reference TRBV5-1 and TRBJ2-7, is KAGVTQTPRYLIKTRGQQVTLSCSPISGHRSVSWYQQTPGQGLQFLFEYFSETQRNKGNFPGRFSGRQFSNSRSEMNVSTLELGDSALYLCATNRAGLEAYEQYFGPGTRLTVT.

This clonotype was detected only a few times. This chain uses TRBV6-4 with TRBJ2-2; D may be TRBD2 (7 bases). The length of the CDR3 is 14 residues. The germline V and J ends were trimmed by 9 bases and 5 bases, with 16 bases remaining between them. Germline V gives CDR1 MRHNA, CDR2 SNTAGT. The CDR3 DNA reads TGTGCCAGTGCTCTCAAGGGGGGGACCGGGGAGCTGTTTTTT. This translates into CASALKGGTGELFF.

This rearrangement joins TRBV5-1 to TRBJ2-7; the match to TRBD1 covers 9 bases. CDR1 and CDR2 (germline): SGHRS, YFSETQ. Trimming cost V 4 bases and J 1 base; bases outside gene matches: 6. CDR3 length equals 15 residues. In DNA form, the CDR3 reads TGCGCCAGCAGCAAAGGGACAGGGAAATCCTACGAGCAGTACGTC. Amino acids: CASSKGTGKSYEQYV.

The chain combines TRBV15 with TRBJ2-1; perhaps TRBD2 as D (5 bases). The length of the CDR3 is 20 residues. Deletions cut 0 bases from V and 6 bases from J, with 27 bases between. Germline-derived CDR1 and CDR2 are LNHNV and YYDKDF (reference sequence). CDR3 residues: CATSREISSVVLLGGNEQFF. DNA of the CDR3: TGTGCCACCAGCAGAGAGATCTCTTCAGTAGTACTCCTCGGAGGCAATGAGCAGTTCTTC.

The chain's CDR3 is CASSLLSGSDEQYV. In nucleotides, the CDR3 is TGTGCCAGCAGCTTACTTAGCGGGAGCGACGAGCAGTACGTC. The J gene is TRBJ2-7, the V gene TRBV7-8; 9 bases are a match to TRBD2. This CDR3 has 14 residues. The germline gives CDR1 SGHVS, CDR2 FQNEAQ. J gave up 5 bases and V 2 bases, and 4 bases lay outside the gene matches.

V usage is TRBV12-3 or TRBV12-4 and J usage is TRBJ2-3; 9 bases are a match to TRBD1. This CDR3 spans 15 amino acids. J was trimmed by 4 bases and V by 3 bases; bases with no gene match: 5. CDR3 sequence: CASSFGTGFPDTQYF. CDR3 bases: TGTGCCAGCAGTTTCGGGACAGGGTTCCCAGATACGCAGTATTTT.

The J gene is TRBJ2-3, the V gene TRBV27; tentative D call: TRBD1 (6 bases). The germline V and J ends were trimmed by 1 base and 2 bases, with 10 bases remaining between them. The CDR3 spans 15 residues. Germline V gene sequence: CDR1 MNHEY, CDR2 SMNVEV (reference sequence). The DNA for the CDR3 is TGTGCCAGCAGTTTATTGACAGGAGACACAGATACGCAGTATTTT. It codes for CASSLLTGDTDTQYF.